This note documents a single T cell receptor (beta chain) sequence. Its cognate antigen is unknown. Naive CD8 cells comprised CD45RO-negative, CCR7-positively selected cells, excluding terminally differentiated effector memory CD45RA+ cells. This sample stems from a study of shared clonotypes between healthy human individuals. Study-wide points: Rarefaction curves obtained for sorted subsets showed sequencing incomplete despite large depth. Sequencing depth was predicted to influence how clonotypes are shared among donors.

It was at deep level that the assay was run. Per the authors' pipeline: Junction-only immunoSEQ sequences carried no quality scores, so filtering differed. Sequencing used immunoSEQ multiplex PCR; TCRdb keeps in-frame clones, though not all of them. That table gives V, J and clone size, and the DNA gave D and trimming. The table shows about 2.2 million clones, with more than 85% occurring only once. The CDR3 contains 13 residues. V was trimmed by 2 bases and J by 0 bases, leaving 5 bases between them. Germline V gene sequence: CDR1 MNHNS, CDR2 SASEGT. V and J are TRBV6-1 and TRBJ2-7; D remains ambiguous. The clonotype was recovered from a man younger than 30 in good health. Some clones in this sample may be carry-over from other donors' samples. The sequencing input was naive CD8+ T cells from PBMCs. DNA for the CDR3: TGTGCCAGCAGTGAACAGGACTCCTACGAGCAGTACTTC. It encodes CASSEQDSYEQYF.